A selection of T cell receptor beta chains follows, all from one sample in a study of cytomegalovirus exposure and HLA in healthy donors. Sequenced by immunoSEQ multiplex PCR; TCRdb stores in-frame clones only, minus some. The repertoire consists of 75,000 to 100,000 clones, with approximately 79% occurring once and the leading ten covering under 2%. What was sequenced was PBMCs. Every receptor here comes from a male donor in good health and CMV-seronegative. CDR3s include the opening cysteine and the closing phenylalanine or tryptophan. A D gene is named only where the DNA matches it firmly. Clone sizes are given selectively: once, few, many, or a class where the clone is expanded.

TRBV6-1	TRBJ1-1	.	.	TGTGCCAGCTACTCTGGGGGCAGGGCGCGGACTGAAGCTTTCTTT	CASYSGGRARTEAFF
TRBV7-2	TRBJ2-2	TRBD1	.	TGTGCCAGCAGCCCCCGGACAGGGTGGACCGGGGAGCTGTTTTTT	CASSPRTGWTGELFF
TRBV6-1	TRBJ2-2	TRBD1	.	TGTGCCAGCAGAACGACAGGGCCCGACACCGGGGAGCTGTTTTTT	CASRTTGPDTGELFF
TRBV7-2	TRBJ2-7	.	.	TGTGCCAGCAGCTTAGATTCGGCCTACGAGCAGTACTTC	CASSLDSAYEQYF
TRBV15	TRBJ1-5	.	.	TGTGCCACCAGCCCCAAGAGCCGTGATCAGCCCCAGCATTTT	CATSPKSRDQPQHF
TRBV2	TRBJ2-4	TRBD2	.	TGTGCCAGCAGTGAATTGGCGGGAGGCCAGGGCATTCAGTACTTC	CASSELAGGQGIQYF
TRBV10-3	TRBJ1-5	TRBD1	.	TGTGCCATCAGCGAACAGGGGACTCATCAGCCCCAGCATTTT	CAISEQGTHQPQHF
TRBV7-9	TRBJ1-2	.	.	TGTGCCAGCAGCTTAGCACACCCCGGAGGGTACTATGGCTACACCTTC	CASSLAHPGGYYGYTF
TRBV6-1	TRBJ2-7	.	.	TGTGCCAGCAGTGAATCTACAGGTCGGTCATACGAGCAGTACTTC	CASSESTGRSYEQYF
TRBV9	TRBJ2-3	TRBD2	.	TGTGCCAGCAGCGTAGGGGTAGCGGGAGTACCAGATACGCAGTATTTT	CASSVGVAGVPDTQYF
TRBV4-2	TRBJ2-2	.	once	TGTGCCAGCAGCCAAGAAATAGCTATAAACACCGGGGAGCTGTTTTTT	CASSQEIAINTGELFF
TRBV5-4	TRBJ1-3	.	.	TGTGCCAGCAGCTTTGGACTGGGCTCTGGAAACACCATATATTTT	CASSFGLGSGNTIYF